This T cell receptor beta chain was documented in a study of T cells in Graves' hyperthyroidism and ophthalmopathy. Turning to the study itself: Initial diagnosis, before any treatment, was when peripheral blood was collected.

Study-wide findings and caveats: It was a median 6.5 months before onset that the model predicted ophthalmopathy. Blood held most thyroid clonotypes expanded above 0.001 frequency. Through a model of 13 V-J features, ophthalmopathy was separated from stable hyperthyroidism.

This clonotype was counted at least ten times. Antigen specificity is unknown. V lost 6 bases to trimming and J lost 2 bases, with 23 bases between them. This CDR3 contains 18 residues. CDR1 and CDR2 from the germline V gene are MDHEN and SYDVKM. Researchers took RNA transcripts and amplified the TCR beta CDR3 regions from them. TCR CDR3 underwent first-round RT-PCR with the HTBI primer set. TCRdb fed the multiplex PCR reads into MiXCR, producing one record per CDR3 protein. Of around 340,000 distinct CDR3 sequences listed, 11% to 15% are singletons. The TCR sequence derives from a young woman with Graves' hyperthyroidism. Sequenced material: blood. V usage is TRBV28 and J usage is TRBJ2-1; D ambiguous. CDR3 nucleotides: TGTGCCAGCAGAGATCCCCTTGATGGGATCAGCCCCTACAATGAGCAGTTCTTC. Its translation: CASRDPLDGISPYNEQFF.